Given below is one T cell receptor beta chain in context. The data were obtained in a study of blood T cells in healthy people across ages. This CDR3 contains 14 residues. CDR1 and CDR2 (germline): SGDLS, YYNGEE. Trimming took 2 bases from V and 7 from J; bases not matched to a gene: 3. A second PCR of roughly 7 to 11 cycles used a sample-barcoded 5' primer and a J-beta primer mix. TCRdb re-called the 5' RACE reads with MiXCR, one entry per CDR3 protein. This table holds about 1 million distinct CDR3 sequences, 40% to 45% found once. Source material: blood. The chain uses TRBV9 and TRBJ2-3; 11 bases are a match to TRBD2. The TCR originated in a woman aged 60-75 years in good health. CDR3 in amino acids: CASSVTTSGNTQYF. The CDR3 DNA is TGTGCCAGCAGCGTGACGACTAGCGGGAATACGCAGTATTTT.